The clone carrying this TCR beta chain has just a few counts. V lost 3 bases, J lost 8 bases, and 16 bases lay in between. CDR1 and CDR2 (germline): MNHEY, SMNVEV (reference sequence). The CDR3 length is 14 residues. Produced via immunoSEQ multiplex PCR; TCRdb's table is partial and in-frame only. The sample has hundreds of thousands of clones, around 87% seen once. These data are taken from a study of shared T cell receptors in the human thymus. This sample also belongs to another study, concerning human thymus T cells. That paper notes: Corrective heart surgery yielded the resections from which the thymus tissue came. An apparent bias in V and J gene usage was seen in thymic and blood repertoires.

The V gene is TRBV27, the J gene TRBJ1-2; D unclear. The sample comprised thymocytes. The origin of this receptor is a boy less than two years old with a congenital heart defect. The CDR3 here is CASSFSRAGMGYTF. Here the CDR3 DNA reads TGTGCCAGCAGTTTTAGTAGGGCGGGTATGGGCTACACCTTC.